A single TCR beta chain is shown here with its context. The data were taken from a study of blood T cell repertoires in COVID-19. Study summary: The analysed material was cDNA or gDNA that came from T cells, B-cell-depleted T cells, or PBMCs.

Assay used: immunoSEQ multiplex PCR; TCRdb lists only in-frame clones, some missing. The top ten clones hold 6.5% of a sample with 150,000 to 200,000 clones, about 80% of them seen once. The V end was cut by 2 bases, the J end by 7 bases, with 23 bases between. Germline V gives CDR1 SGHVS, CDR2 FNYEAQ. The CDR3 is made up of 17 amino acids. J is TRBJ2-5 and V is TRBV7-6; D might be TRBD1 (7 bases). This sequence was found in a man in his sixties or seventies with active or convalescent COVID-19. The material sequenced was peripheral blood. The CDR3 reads CASSLRSGGTVKGTQYF. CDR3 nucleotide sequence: TGTGCCAGCAGCTTACGATCCGGAGGGACAGTAAAAGGGACCCAGTACTTC. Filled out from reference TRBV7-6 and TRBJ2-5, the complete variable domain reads GAGVSQSPRYKVTKRGQDVALRCDPISGHVSLYWYRQALGQGPEFLTYFNYEAQQDKSGLPNDRFSAERPEGSISTLTIQRTEQRDSAMYRCASSLRSGGTVKGTQYFGPGTRLLVL.